The 19 T cell receptor beta chains in this list originate from one sample, sequenced in a study of regulatory T cells in long-lasting Graves disease (dated by TCRdb to about 2021). Explained via the paper, the time point label denotes: persistent/refractory GD, antithyroid drugs over 5 years with positive TRAb. For both TCR sequencing and RNA sequencing, RNA was extracted from PBMCs using TRIzol. Libraries came from multiplex PCR. Reads for this sample came from an Illumina HiSeq 4000. iRepertoire HTBI primers and Arm-PCR amplification of CDR3 regions were used to construct TCR beta libraries. Using fastp trimming at Q25 and MiXCR clonotype assembly, TCRdb reanalyzed the public sequencing data and kept in-frame beta chains. Each CDR3 protein appears once, grouped with its most common genes and DNA. Counted in this sample were under 450,000 distinct CDR3 sequences; 23% of them appeared once. The top ten constitute 25% to 30% of the sample.

Here the sequenced sample was peripheral blood mononuclear cells (PBMCs), taken when the disease was refractory, from a patient treated with antithyroid drugs. The receptors originated from a woman in her forties with Graves disease. Donor details come from another sample of the same person, matched by shared clones.

This clonotype was counted ten times or more. V usage is TRBV24-1 and J usage is TRBJ2-7; 8 bases are a match to TRBD2. CDR3 length: 12 residues. Unmatched junction bases numbered 6, after V lost 9 bases and J lost 6 bases. The germline V gene has CDR1 KGHDR and CDR2 SFDVKD. The DNA for the CDR3 is TGTGCCACCGCGGGACTAGAGGGCGAGCAGTACTTC. It encodes CATAGLEGEQYF.

This clonotype was detected ten times or more. The chain carries TRBV10-3 and TRBJ1-4; 8 positions agree with TRBD1. The trim removed 10 bases at V and 0 bases at J, leaving 7 bases unmatched. The CDR3 spans 15 residues. Looked up from germline, CDR1 is ENHRY and CDR2 is SYGVKD. The CDR3 DNA reads TGTGCCAGTGCGTCGGACAGGGCAACTAATGAAAAACTGTTTTTT. The encoded protein is CASASDRATNEKLFF.

The chain joins TRBV2 to TRBJ2-7; D remains ambiguous. The CDR3 consists of 12 residues. Germline V CDR1 and CDR2: SNHLY, FYNNEI. V dropped 6 bases and J dropped 2 bases, with 8 bases sitting between them. CDR3 nucleotide sequence: TGTGCCAGCAGATGGACCCCCTACGAGCAGTACTTC. This gives the protein CASRWTPYEQYF.

The rearrangement joins TRBV5-5 to TRBJ1-1, with no clear D. Trimming removed 3 bases from V and 1 base from J, with 16 bases in between. This CDR3 region has 16 residues. Per the germline V gene, CDR1 is SGHKS and CDR2 is YYEKEE (reference sequence). The CDR3 DNA follows: TGTGCCAGCAGCTACCCAGACCTCCCGAGGAACACTGAAGCTTTCTTT. Protein sequence: CASSYPDLPRNTEAFF. Together with reference TRBV5-5 and TRBJ1-1, the CDR3 gives the full variable domain: DAGVTQSPTHLIKTRGQQVTLRCSPISGHKSVSWYQQVLGQGPQFIFQYYEKEERGRGNFPDRFSARQFPNYSSELNVNALLLGDSALYLCASSYPDLPRNTEAFFGQGTRLTVV.

The rearrangement uses TRBV7-2 and TRBJ2-7; a possible D gene is TRBD1 (6 bases). The V gene lost 1 base and the J gene lost 0 bases, with 10 bases spanning the gap. CDR1 and CDR2 (germline): SGHTA, FQGNSA. This CDR3 contains 15 residues. CDR3 in DNA: TGTGCCAGCAGCTTAGTTGGGACAATCTCCTACGAGCAGTACTTC. Encoded protein: CASSLVGTISYEQYF.

The chain combines TRBV16 with TRBJ1-1; a possible D gene is TRBD1 (6 bases). The CDR3 has 13 residues. Germline V CDR1 and CDR2: KGHSY, FQNENV. Trimming pared 4 bases from V and 11 bases from J, leaving 17 bases between. CDR3 bases: TGTGCCAGCAGCCTATCTACCGGGACAAGGGCTTTCTTT. It is translated as CASSLSTGTRAFF. Using reference TRBV16 and TRBJ1-1 for the parts outside the CDR3, the full variable domain is GEEVAQTPKHLVRGEGQKAKLYCAPIKGHSYVFWYQQVLKNEFKFLISFQNENVFDETGMPKERFSAKCLPNSPCSLEIQATKLEDSAVYFCASSLSTGTRAFFGQGTRLTVV.

This clonotype was counted between two and nine times. This chain joins TRBV5-1 and TRBJ2-1; 16 nucleotides match TRBD2. The ends lost 4 bases at V and 3 bases at J; junction bases unmatched: 13. There are 20 residues in the CDR3. Per the germline V gene, CDR1 is SGHRS and CDR2 is YFSETQ. Here the CDR3 reads CASSPPGLAGGNPFYNEQFF. CDR3 DNA: TGCGCCAGCAGCCCTCCGGGACTAGCGGGAGGGAACCCATTCTACAATGAGCAGTTCTTC.

In this sample, this clonotype turned up once. A single base separates this from a much larger clone, so it may be a read error. For the CDR3, the DNA is TGTGCCAGCAGCTTAGGGACAGCCTTTGGCTATGGCTACACCTTC. It is translated as CASSLGTAFGYGYTF. This sequence joins TRBV7-9 and TRBJ1-2, with D maybe TRBD1 (6 bases). Trimming removed 1 base from V and 4 bases from J, with 13 bases in between. In germline, CDR1 is SEHNR, CDR2 FQNEAQ (reference sequence). The CDR3 length is 15 residues. The variable domain in full, completed from reference TRBV7-9 and TRBJ1-2, reads DTGVSQNPRHKITKRGQNVTFRCDPISEHNRLYWYRQTLGQGPEFLTYFQNEAQLEKSRLLSDRFSAERPKGSFSTLEIQRTEQGDSAMYLCASSLGTAFGYGYTFGSGTRLTVV.

This clonotype was counted many times. The V gene is TRBV6-1, the J gene TRBJ1-1; D is possibly TRBD1 (6 bases). This CDR3 contains 16 residues. Germline V lookup: CDR1 MNHNS, CDR2 SASEGT. Trimming left V 6 bases short and J 0 bases short, with 17 bases between. This chain's CDR3 is CASRLFGGQVNTEAFF. The CDR3 DNA follows: TGTGCCAGCAGGCTCTTTGGGGGACAAGTGAACACTGAAGCTTTCTTT.

With respect to this clonotype: This clone may be a read error of a much larger clone one base away. V and J are TRBV28 and TRBJ1-2; unclear D gene. CDR1 and CDR2 from the germline V gene are MDHEN and SYDVKM. CDR3 size: 15 residues. The CDR3 coding sequence is TGTGCCAGCAGTTTTCTTGCCAGCACTAACTATGGCCACACCTTC. Its translation: CASSFLASTNYGHTF.

The chain carries TRBV24-1 and TRBJ2-3, with D hard to call. Between the trimmed V and J ends, which lost 0 bases and 3 bases, there was a span of 9 bases. This CDR3 is built from 15 residues. Germline CDR1 and CDR2: KGHDR and SFDVKD. The CDR3 bases are TGTGCCACCAGTGATTTGGTGGGTGGGACAGATACGCAGTATTTT. It codes for CATSDLVGGTDTQYF.

This clonotype was detected many times. The chain is built from TRBV6-2 or TRBV6-3 and TRBJ2-7, with D possibly TRBD1 on 8 matching bases. CDR1 is MNHEY, CDR2 SVGEGT, per germline. This CDR3 contains 15 residues. Trimming took off 5 bases at V and 2 bases at J, with 16 bases between the two ends. DNA of the CDR3: TGTGCCAGCAGTGACCGACAGGGGAGGGCCTACGAGCAGTACTTC. This gives the protein CASSDRQGRAYEQYF.

This clonotype occurred many times. This chain uses TRBV28 with TRBJ2-7, with D perhaps TRBD2 (6 bases). V lost 5 bases and J 2 bases, leaving 13 bases between the germline ends. The CDR3 has 14 residues. Germline V gene sequence: CDR1 MDHEN, CDR2 SYDVKM. The chain's CDR3 is CASSRVAVPYEQYF. The CDR3 DNA reads as TGTGCCAGCAGTCGAGTAGCGGTACCCTACGAGCAGTACTTC.

The CDR3 DNA is TGTGCCAGCAGCCCCCGGTCCCTTGCTGGGGCCAACGTCCTGACTTTC. This translates into CASSPRSLAGANVLTF. The chain carries TRBV9 and TRBJ2-6; D gene ambiguous. The CDR3 contains 16 residues. V was cut by 4 bases and J by 2 bases, with 13 bases left in between. Germline CDR1 and CDR2: SGDLS and YYNGEE.

Worth noting for this clonotype: Just one base apart from a much larger clone, this may be a read error. CDR3 nucleotide sequence: TGTGCCAGCAGGGACCCCTATACCCACGAGCAGTACTTC. It codes for CASRDPYTHEQYF. This chain joins TRBV7-9 and TRBJ2-7; D not resolved. V lost 6 bases and J lost 5, with 14 bases in between. Germline lookup yields CDR1 SEHNR and CDR2 FQNEAQ (reference sequence). The CDR3 contains 13 residues.

In this sample, this clonotype turned up many times. The chain is built from TRBV6-5 and TRBJ2-7, with TRBD2 as a possible D gene (6 bases). Germline V gene data show CDR1 as MNHEY and CDR2 as SVGAGI. Trimming shortened V by 2 bases and J by 0 bases, and 14 bases separated the two germline ends. This CDR3 is built from 16 residues. This CDR3 reads CASSYPGLPSSYEQYF. CDR3 bases: TGTGCCAGCAGTTACCCGGGACTCCCCAGCTCCTACGAGCAGTACTTC.

In its sample, this clonotype was seen many times. This sequence joins TRBV12-3 or TRBV12-4 and TRBJ1-2, with a weak D call TRBD1 (5 bases). There are 13 residues in the CDR3. Trimming removed 5 bases at V and 6 bases at J, with 13 bases between. The CDR3 nucleotides read TGTGCCAGCAGTCCGGGACGGATAGATGGCTACACCTTC. Amino acid sequence: CASSPGRIDGYTF.

There are many counts of this clonotype. The chain couples TRBV28 to TRBJ2-5; weak D call: TRBD2 (6 bases). CDR3 size: 18 residues. Deletions cut 6 bases from V and 5 bases from J, with 28 bases between. The germline CDR1 and CDR2 sequences are MDHEN and SYDVKM. This chain's CDR3 is CASSLGRAGLFPMETQYF. In DNA form, the CDR3 reads TGTGCCAGCAGCCTAGGCCGAGCGGGTTTATTCCCAATGGAGACCCAGTACTTC.

This clonotype appeared many times. The chain has TRBV28 and TRBJ2-7, with TRBD1 identical over 7 bases. Trimming removed 9 bases from V and 3 bases from J; junction bases left unmatched: 5. Germline loops: CDR1 MDHEN, CDR2 SYDVKM. The CDR3 is 12 amino acids. The chain's CDR3 is CASHGQVYEQYF. CDR3 DNA: TGTGCCAGTCACGGACAGGTCTACGAGCAGTACTTC.